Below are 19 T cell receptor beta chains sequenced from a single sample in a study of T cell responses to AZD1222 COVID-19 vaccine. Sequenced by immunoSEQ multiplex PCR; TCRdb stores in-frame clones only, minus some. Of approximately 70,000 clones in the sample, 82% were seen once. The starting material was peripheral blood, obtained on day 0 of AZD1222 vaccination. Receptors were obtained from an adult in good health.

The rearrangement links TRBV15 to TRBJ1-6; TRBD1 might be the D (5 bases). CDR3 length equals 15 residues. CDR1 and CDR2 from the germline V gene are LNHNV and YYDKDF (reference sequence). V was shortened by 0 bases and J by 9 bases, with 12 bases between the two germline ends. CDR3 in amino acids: CATSREVGGVSPLHF. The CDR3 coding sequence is TGTGCCACCAGCAGAGAAGTTGGGGGAGTTTCACCCCTCCACTTT.

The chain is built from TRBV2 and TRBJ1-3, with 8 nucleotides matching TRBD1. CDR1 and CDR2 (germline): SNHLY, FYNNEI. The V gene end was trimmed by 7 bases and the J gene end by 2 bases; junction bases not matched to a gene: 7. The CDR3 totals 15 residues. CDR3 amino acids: CASTGQGTTGNTIYF. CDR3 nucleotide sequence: TGTGCCAGCACTGGACAGGGAACTACTGGAAACACCATATATTTT.

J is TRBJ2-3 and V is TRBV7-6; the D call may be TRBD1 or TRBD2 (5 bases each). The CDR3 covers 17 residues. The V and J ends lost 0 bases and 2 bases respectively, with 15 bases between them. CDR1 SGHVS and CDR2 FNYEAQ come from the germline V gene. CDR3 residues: CASSLAGTTRDTDTQYF. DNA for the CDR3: TGTGCCAGCAGCTTAGCGGGGACGACGAGGGACACAGATACGCAGTATTTT.

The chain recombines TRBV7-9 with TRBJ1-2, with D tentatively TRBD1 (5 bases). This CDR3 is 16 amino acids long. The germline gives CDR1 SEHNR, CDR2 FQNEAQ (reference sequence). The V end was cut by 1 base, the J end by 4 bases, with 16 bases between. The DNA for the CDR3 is TGTGCCAGCAGCTTAGGGGGCGGGGAGGCCTTCTATGGCTACACCTTC. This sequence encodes CASSLGGGEAFYGYTF.

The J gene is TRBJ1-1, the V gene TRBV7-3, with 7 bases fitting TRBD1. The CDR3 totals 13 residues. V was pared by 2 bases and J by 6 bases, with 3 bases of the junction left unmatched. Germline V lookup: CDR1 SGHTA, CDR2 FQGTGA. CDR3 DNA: TGTGCCAGCAGCTTATACAGGGGCGCTGAAGCTTTCTTT. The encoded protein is CASSLYRGAEAFF.

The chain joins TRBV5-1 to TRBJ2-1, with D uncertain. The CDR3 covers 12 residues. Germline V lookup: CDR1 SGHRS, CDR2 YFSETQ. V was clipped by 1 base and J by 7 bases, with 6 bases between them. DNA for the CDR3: TGCGCCAGCAGCTTGCCAGAAAATGAGCAGTTCTTC. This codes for CASSLPENEQFF.

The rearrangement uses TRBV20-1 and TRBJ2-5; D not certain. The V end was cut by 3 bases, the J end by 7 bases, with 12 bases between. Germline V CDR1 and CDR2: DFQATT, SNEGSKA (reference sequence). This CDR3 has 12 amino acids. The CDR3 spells CSASDRVGTQYF. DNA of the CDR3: TGCAGTGCTAGTGATAGGGTGGGGACCCAGTACTTC.

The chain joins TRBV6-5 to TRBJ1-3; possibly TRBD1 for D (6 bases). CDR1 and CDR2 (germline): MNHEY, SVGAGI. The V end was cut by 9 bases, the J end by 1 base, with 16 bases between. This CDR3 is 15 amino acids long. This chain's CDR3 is CASQGGKASGNTIYF. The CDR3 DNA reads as TGTGCCAGTCAAGGGGGAAAGGCTTCTGGAAACACCATATATTTT.

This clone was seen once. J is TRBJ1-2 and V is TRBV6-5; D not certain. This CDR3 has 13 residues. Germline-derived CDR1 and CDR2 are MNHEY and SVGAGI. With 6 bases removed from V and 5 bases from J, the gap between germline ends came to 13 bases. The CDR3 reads CASRPDRGYGYTF. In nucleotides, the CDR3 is TGTGCCAGCAGGCCGGACCGAGGTTATGGCTACACCTTC.

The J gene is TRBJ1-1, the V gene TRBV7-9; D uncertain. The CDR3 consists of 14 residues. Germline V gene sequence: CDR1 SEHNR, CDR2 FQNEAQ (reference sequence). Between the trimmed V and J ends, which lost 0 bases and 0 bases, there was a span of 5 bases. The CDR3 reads CASSLAGLNTEAFF. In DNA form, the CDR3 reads TGTGCCAGCAGCTTAGCCGGCCTGAACACTGAAGCTTTCTTT.

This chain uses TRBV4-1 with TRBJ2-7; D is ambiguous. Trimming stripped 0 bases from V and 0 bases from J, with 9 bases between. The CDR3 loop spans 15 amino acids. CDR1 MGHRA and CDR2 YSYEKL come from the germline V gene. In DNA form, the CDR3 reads TGCGCCAGCAGCCAAGAGGGCGGAATCTCCTACGAGCAGTACTTC. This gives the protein CASSQEGGISYEQYF.

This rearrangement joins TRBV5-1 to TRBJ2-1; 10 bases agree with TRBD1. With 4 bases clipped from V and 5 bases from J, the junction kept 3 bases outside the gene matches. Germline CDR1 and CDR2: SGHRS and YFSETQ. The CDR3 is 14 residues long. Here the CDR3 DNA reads TGCGCCAGCAGCCCGGGGACAGGGGACAATGAGCAGTTCTTC. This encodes CASSPGTGDNEQFF. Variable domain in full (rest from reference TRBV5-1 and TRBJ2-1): KAGVTQTPRYLIKTRGQQVTLSCSPISGHRSVSWYQQTPGQGLQFLFEYFSETQRNKGNFPGRFSGRQFSNSRSEMNVSTLELGDSALYLCASSPGTGDNEQFFGPGTRLTVL.

CDR3 loop: CASRPDVGNTEAFF. DNA of the CDR3: TGTGCCAGCAGGCCTGACGTAGGAAACACTGAAGCTTTCTTT. The chain recombines TRBV5-5 with TRBJ1-1; D not resolved. Germline CDR1 and CDR2: SGHKS and YYEKEE (reference sequence). With 5 bases removed from V and 2 bases from J, the gap between germline ends came to 13 bases. This CDR3 has 14 amino acids.

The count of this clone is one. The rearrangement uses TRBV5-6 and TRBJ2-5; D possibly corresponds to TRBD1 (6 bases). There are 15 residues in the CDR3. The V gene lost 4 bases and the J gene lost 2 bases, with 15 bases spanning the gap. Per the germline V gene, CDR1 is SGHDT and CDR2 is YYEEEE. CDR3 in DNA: TGTGCCAGCAGCCAACAGGGTGTGGCACAAGAGACCCAGTACTTC. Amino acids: CASSQQGVAQETQYF.

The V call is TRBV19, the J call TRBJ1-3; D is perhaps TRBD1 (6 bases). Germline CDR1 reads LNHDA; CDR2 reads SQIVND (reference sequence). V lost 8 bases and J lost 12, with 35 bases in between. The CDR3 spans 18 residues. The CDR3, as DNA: TGTGCCAGTTCTCCCCCCGACTACAGGGCCAGTTCTGGAAACGGCATATATTTT. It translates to CASSPPDYRASSGNGIYF. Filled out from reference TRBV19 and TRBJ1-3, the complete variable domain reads DGGITQSPKYLFRKEGQNVTLSCEQNLNHDAMYWYRQDPGQGLRLIYYSQIVNDFQKGDIAEGYSVSREKKESFPLTVTSAQKNPTAFYLCASSPPDYRASSGNGIYFGEGSWLTVV.

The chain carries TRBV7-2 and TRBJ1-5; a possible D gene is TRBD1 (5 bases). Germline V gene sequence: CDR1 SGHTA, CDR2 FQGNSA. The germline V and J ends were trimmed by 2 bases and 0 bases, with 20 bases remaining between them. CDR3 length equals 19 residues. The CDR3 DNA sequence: TGTGCCAGCAGCTTACCCACAGGAGCTAATTCTTATAGCAATCAGCCCCAGCATTTT. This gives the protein CASSLPTGANSYSNQPQHF.

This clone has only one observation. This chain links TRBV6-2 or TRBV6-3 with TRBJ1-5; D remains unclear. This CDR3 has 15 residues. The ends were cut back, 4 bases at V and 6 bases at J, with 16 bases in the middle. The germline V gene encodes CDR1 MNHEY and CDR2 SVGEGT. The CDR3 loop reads CASSSRASGVQPQHF. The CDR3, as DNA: TGTGCCAGCAGTTCCCGGGCTAGTGGGGTTCAGCCCCAGCATTTT.

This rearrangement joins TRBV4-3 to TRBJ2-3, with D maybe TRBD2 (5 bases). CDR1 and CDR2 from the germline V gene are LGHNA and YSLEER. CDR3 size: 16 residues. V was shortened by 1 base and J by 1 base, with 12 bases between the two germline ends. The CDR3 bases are TGCGCCAGCAGCCAAGGGCGAGGGCTTGGCACAGATACGCAGTATTTT. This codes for CASSQGRGLGTDTQYF.

For the CDR3, the DNA is TGTGCCAGCAGCGCAGGGGGGACTAGCGGGTCAGAGACCCAGTACTTC. Translation gives CASSAGGTSGSETQYF. The chain carries TRBV9 and TRBJ2-5, with 12 bases lining up with TRBD2. This CDR3 has 16 amino acids. CDR1 and CDR2 from the germline V gene are SGDLS and YYNGEE. The V segment lost 3 bases and the J segment 4 bases; nucleotides outside the gene matches: 7.